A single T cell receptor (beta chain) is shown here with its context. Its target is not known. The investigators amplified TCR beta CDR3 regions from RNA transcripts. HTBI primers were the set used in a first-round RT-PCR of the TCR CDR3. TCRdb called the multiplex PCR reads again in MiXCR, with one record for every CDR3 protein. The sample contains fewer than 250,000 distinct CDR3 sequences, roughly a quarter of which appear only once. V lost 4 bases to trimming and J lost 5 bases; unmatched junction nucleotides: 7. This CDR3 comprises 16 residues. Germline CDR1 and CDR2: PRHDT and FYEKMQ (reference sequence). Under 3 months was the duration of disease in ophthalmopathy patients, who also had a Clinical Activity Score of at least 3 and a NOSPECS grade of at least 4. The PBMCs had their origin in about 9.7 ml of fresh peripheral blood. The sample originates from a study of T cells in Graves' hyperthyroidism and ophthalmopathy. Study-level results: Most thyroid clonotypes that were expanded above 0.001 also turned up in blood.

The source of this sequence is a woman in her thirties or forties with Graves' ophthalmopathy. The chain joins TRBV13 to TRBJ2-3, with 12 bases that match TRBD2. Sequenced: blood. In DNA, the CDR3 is TGTGCCAGCAGCTCGACTAGCGGGAGCGCGTTAGATACGCAGTATTTT. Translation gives CASSSTSGSALDTQYF.